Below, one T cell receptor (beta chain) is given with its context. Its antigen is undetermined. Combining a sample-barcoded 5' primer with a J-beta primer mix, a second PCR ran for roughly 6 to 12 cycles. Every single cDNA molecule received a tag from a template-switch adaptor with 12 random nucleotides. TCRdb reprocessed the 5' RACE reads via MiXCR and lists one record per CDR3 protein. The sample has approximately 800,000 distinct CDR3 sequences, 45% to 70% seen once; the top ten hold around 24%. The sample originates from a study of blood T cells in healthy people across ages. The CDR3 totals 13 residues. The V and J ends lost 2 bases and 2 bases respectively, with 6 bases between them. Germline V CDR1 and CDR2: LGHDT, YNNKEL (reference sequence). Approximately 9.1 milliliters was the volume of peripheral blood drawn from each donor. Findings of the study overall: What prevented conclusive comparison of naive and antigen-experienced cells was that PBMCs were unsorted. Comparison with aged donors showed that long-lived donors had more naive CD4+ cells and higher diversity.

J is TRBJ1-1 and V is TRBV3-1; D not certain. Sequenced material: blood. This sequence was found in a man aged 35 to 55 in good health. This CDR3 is CASSQNPNTEAFF. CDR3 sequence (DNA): TGTGCCAGCAGCCAAAATCCCAACACTGAAGCTTTCTTT.